This T cell receptor beta chain is from a study of CD8 T cells in ankylosing spondylitis. Points from the study as a whole: What seemed typical of ankylosing spondylitis blood was a TCR beta motif built from 7 or 8 highly homologous variants.

A remark on this clonotype: Its antigen remains unknown.

In TCRdb, the 5' RACE reads were re-called with MiXCR into one record per CDR3 protein. The table includes about 440,000 distinct CDR3 sequences, roughly 17% detected once. Sample: blood, either unsorted or a sorted T cell fraction (not recorded which). This sequence originates from a male donor with ankylosing spondylitis.

CDR3 residues: CASSESTALGNTIYF. The CDR3 DNA reads TGTGCCAGCAGTGAATCGACGGCCCTTGGAAACACCATATATTTT. This sequence joins TRBV25-1 and TRBJ1-3; D is uncertain. Trimming pared 1 base from V and 3 bases from J, leaving 10 bases between. The germline CDR1 and CDR2 sequences are MGHDK and SYGVNS. The CDR3 runs 15 residues.